This T cell receptor (beta chain) was recorded in a study of blood T cell repertoires in COVID-19. This clone turned up a few times. The length of the CDR3 is 14 residues. In germline, CDR1 is KGHSH, CDR2 LQKENI. V gave up 2 bases and J gave up 7 bases, with 12 bases separating them. Sequencing used immunoSEQ multiplex PCR; TCRdb keeps in-frame clones, though not all of them. The sample yields 250,000 to 350,000 clones, roughly 82% seen once. The V and J genes are TRBV18 and TRBJ2-1; no clear D. The sequenced sample consisted of peripheral blood. The receptor was isolated from a woman in her forties or fifties with acute or convalescent COVID-19. The CDR3 loop is CASSPTPQANEQFF. In DNA, the CDR3 is TGTGCCAGCTCACCAACCCCCCAGGCAAATGAGCAGTTCTTC.